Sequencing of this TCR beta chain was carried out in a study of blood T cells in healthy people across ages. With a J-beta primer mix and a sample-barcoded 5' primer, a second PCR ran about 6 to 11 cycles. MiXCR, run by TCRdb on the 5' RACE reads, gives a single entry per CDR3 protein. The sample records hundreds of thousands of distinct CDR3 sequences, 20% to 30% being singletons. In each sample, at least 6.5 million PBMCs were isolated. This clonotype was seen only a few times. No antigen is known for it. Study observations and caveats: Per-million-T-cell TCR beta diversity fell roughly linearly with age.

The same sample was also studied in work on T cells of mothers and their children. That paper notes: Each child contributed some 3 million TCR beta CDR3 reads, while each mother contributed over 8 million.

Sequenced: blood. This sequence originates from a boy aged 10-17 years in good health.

The DNA for the CDR3 is TGCGCCAGCAGCCAAGATGGGACAGGGGGTTTCTCAGATACGCAGTATTTT. It translates to CASSQDGTGGFSDTQYF. V gene TRBV4-1 combines with J gene TRBJ2-3, with TRBD1 matching over 11 bases. Trimming removed 0 bases from V and 4 bases from J; junction bases left unmatched: 6. CDR1 is MGHRA and CDR2 is YSYEKL in the germline V gene. The CDR3 spans 17 residues.